This T cell receptor (beta chain) was observed in a study of cytotoxic CD8 clonotypes in ibrutinib-treated CLL. Turning to the study itself: Partial response was seen in around 24 patients and complete response in 2; after median 68 months, about 14 stayed remitted, about 12 progressed. Study-wide results and limits: Public clonotypes were uncommon and contracted or stayed stable on treatment. Sustained-remission and progressing patients had unequal sampling times.

CDR1 and CDR2 from the germline V gene are LGHNA and YSLEER. The CDR3 has 15 amino acids. Deletions cut 4 bases from V and 1 base from J, with 12 bases between. Turning to this clone: Its antigen is undetermined.

Sequencing was designed to attain a depth spanning 1 in 200,000 to 1 in 1 million T cells. Here immunoSEQ multiplex PCR was the method, and the copy in TCRdb shows in-frame clones only, minus some. The table records 140,000 to 150,000 clones, about 78% of them present only once. The input for sequencing was PBMCs, taken after 24 months of ibrutinib treatment. This sequence was found in a human donor with chronic lymphocytic leukemia. This rearrangement joins TRBV4-3 to TRBJ2-3; D not resolved. The CDR3 sequence is CASSPDPVGTDTQYF. Here the CDR3 DNA reads TGCGCCAGCAGCCCCGACCCAGTCGGCACAGATACGCAGTATTTT.